This TCR beta chain was captured by sequencing in a study of cytomegalovirus exposure and HLA in healthy donors. The PCR contained 60 Vbeta and 13 Jbeta primers. Sequenced by immunoSEQ multiplex PCR; TCRdb stores in-frame clones only, minus some. The sample has under 250,000 clones; approximately 82% are singletons. The CDR3 loop spans 15 amino acids. Germline V gene data show CDR1 as SEHNR and CDR2 as FQNEAQ (reference sequence). V lost 2 bases to trimming and J lost 0 bases; unmatched junction nucleotides: 1. This TCR came from a woman aged 45-65 years in good health and CMV-seropositive. Sequencing was performed on PBMCs. This chain links TRBV7-9 with TRBJ2-5; TRBD1 matches at 9 bases. The CDR3 DNA reads as TGTGCCAGCAGCTTAACAGGGGGCCACCAAGAGACCCAGTACTTC. It yields the protein CASSLTGGHQETQYF.